The 19 T cell receptor beta chains listed next were all sequenced from one sample in a study of immune aging and cytomegalovirus after organ transplant. Libraries came from microwell single-cell capture using BD Rhapsody targeted mRNA and AbSeq reagents. TCRdb passed the single-cell sequencing reads through MiXCR, listing each CDR3 protein once. The sample shows fewer than 25,000 distinct CDR3 sequences, about a third of them seen only once. Time point meaning: five sample-tagged time points from pre-transplant (day -1) to day 368 post-transplant, pooled. The antigens of these receptors remain unknown. Sequenced material: CMV peptide-activated CD4+ and CD8+ T cells sorted from blood, taken at five time points, pooled. Specified subset: sorted CD8+CD137+ and CD4+CD154+ T cells after about 12 h CMV IE-1 peptide stimulation. Every receptor here comes from a female donor who had a heart transplant and CMV viremia.

The V gene is TRBV27, the J gene TRBJ1-2; 8 nucleotides agree with TRBD1. Germline CDR1 MNHEY, CDR2 SMNVEV (reference sequence). This CDR3 is built from 14 residues. V lost 6 bases to trimming and J lost 2 bases; unmatched junction nucleotides: 5. Here the CDR3 reads CASSPRTGNYGYTF. For the CDR3, the DNA is TGTGCCAGCAGCCCCCGGACAGGGAACTATGGCTACACCTTC.

This chain uses TRBV19 with TRBJ2-7, with D perhaps matching TRBD1 (7 bases). Germline V CDR1 and CDR2: LNHDA, SQIVND (reference sequence). V gave up 8 bases and J gave up 4 bases, with 15 bases separating them. The CDR3 contains 13 residues. The CDR3 here is CASGGQGEYEQYF. The CDR3 nucleotides are TGTGCCAGTGGAGGGCAGGGGGAATACGAGCAGTACTTC.

This clonotype was counted ten times or more. This may arise from a read error, as a much more abundant clone is one base away. CDR3 sequence: CASSESSNPEAFF. CDR3 DNA: TGTGCCAGCAGTGAGTCGAGTAACCCTGAAGCTTTCTTT. This chain links TRBV6-1 with TRBJ1-1; D uncertain. Trimming took 3 bases from V and 6 from J, leaving 11 bases between them. The CDR3 loop spans 13 amino acids. Germline V gene data show CDR1 as MNHNS and CDR2 as SASEGT.

This clonotype was seen repeatedly, ten times or more. The J gene is TRBJ1-2, the V gene TRBV6-1; D remains unclear. V dropped 6 bases and J dropped 2 bases, with 13 bases sitting between them. The CDR3 runs to 14 residues. Germline V lookup: CDR1 MNHNS, CDR2 SASEGT. CDR3 region: CASSVISANYGYTF. DNA for the CDR3: TGTGCCAGCAGCGTGATTTCCGCGAACTATGGCTACACCTTC.

This clonotype has a handful of counts. The chain is built from TRBV24-1 and TRBJ2-2; TRBD1 aligns across 9 bases. This CDR3 has 16 residues. The V segment lost 3 bases and the J segment 4 bases; nucleotides outside the gene matches: 5. From germline, CDR1 is KGHDR and CDR2 SFDVKD. The CDR3 DNA sequence: TGTGCCACCAGTGATGAACAGGGGGCGATCACCGGGGAGCTGTTTTTT. Its translation: CATSDEQGAITGELFF.

This clonotype has just one count. This chain uses TRBV7-9 with TRBJ1-3; perhaps TRBD1 as D (6 bases). The CDR3 runs 16 residues. Germline-derived CDR1 and CDR2 are SEHNR and FQNEAQ (reference sequence). Between the trimmed V and J ends, which lost 1 base and 0 bases, there was a span of 10 bases. As DNA, the CDR3 is TGTGCCAGCAGCTTAGGCGGGGGCCGCTCTGGAAACACCATATATTTT. It codes for CASSLGGGRSGNTIYF. Based on the CDR3 plus reference TRBV7-9 and TRBJ1-3, the full variable domain is DTGVSQNPRHKITKRGQNVTFRCDPISEHNRLYWYRQTLGQGPEFLTYFQNEAQLEKSRLLSDRFSAERPKGSFSTLEIQRTEQGDSAMYLCASSLGGGRSGNTIYFGEGSWLTVV.

Many counts were recorded for this clonotype. This chain uses TRBV5-1 with TRBJ1-2, with a possible D match to TRBD1 (5 bases). The CDR3 runs to 13 residues. The germline V gene has CDR1 SGHRS and CDR2 YFSETQ. V lost 7 bases and J lost 3, with 13 bases in between. CDR3 sequence reads: CASRREGYYGYTF. The CDR3 DNA is TGCGCCAGCCGTCGCGAGGGGTACTATGGCTACACCTTC.

The V gene is TRBV4-1, the J gene TRBJ1-1; D is unresolved. The ends were cut back, 1 base at V and 1 base at J, with 19 bases in the middle. Germline V gene data show CDR1 as MGHRA and CDR2 as YSYEKL. This CDR3 comprises 18 residues. This chain's CDR3 is CASSQVPIGLLGNTEAFF. In nucleotides, the CDR3 is TGCGCCAGCAGCCAAGTTCCTATTGGGTTACTCGGGAACACTGAAGCTTTCTTT.

This clonotype was observed a few times. This chain connects TRBV5-1 to TRBJ2-3; D is undetermined. There are 16 residues in the CDR3. The germline CDR1 and CDR2 sequences are SGHRS and YFSETQ. V dropped 1 base and J dropped 2 bases, with 14 bases sitting between them. CDR3 bases: TGCGCCAGCAGCTTGTGGCCGCCCGGCCCCACAGATACGCAGTATTTT. This sequence encodes CASSLWPPGPTDTQYF.

J is TRBJ2-7 and V is TRBV20-1; 8 bases line up with TRBD1. This CDR3 region has 13 residues. The germline V gene has CDR1 DFQATT and CDR2 SNEGSKA (reference sequence). As DNA, the CDR3 is TGCAGTGTTAGAGGACAGGGAGGCTACGAGCAGTACGTC. It codes for CSVRGQGGYEQYV.

J is TRBJ1-1 and V is TRBV12-3 or TRBV12-4; D perhaps matches TRBD1 (6 bases). V dropped 3 bases and J dropped 1 base, with 9 bases sitting between them. The CDR3 sequence is 14 residues long. This CDR3 is CASSLRGTNTEAFF. In DNA, the CDR3 is TGTGCCAGCAGTTTGAGGGGGACGAACACTGAAGCTTTCTTT.

The chain combines TRBV6-5 with TRBJ2-7; D perhaps matches TRBD2 (5 bases). CDR1 MNHEY and CDR2 SVGAGI come from the germline V gene. Trimming shortened V by 5 bases and J by 3 bases, and 14 bases separated the two germline ends. The CDR3 spans 14 residues. This CDR3 reads CASSATSPVYEQYF. The CDR3 DNA is TGTGCCAGCAGTGCAACTAGTCCAGTCTACGAGCAGTACTTC.

This clonotype was detected ten times or more. J is TRBJ2-1 and V is TRBV10-1; D is perhaps TRBD1 (5 bases). Germline V gene sequence: CDR1 WNHNN, CDR2 SYGVQD (reference sequence). This CDR3 has 13 residues. Trimming removed 10 bases at V and 4 bases at J, with 14 bases between. This CDR3 is CATSRGQYNEQFF. CDR3 sequence (DNA): TGCGCCACCTCCCGAGGACAATACAATGAGCAGTTCTTC.

This clonotype was detected a few times. The DNA for the CDR3 is TGCAGCGTTGAAACAGGAGCCTCCTACGAGCAGTACTTC. Protein product: CSVETGASYEQYF. The rearrangement links TRBV29-1 to TRBJ2-7; D might be TRBD1 (5 bases). The V end lost 2 bases, the J end lost 0 bases, and 8 bases lay between the germline ends. This CDR3 region has 13 residues. Germline V gene data show CDR1 as SQVTM and CDR2 as ANQGSEA.

This clonotype was counted between two and nine times. J is TRBJ2-1 and V is TRBV18, with TRBD1 matching over 10 bases. V was pared by 2 bases and J by 6 bases, with 4 bases of the junction left unmatched. The CDR3 contains 15 residues. From germline, CDR1 is KGHSH and CDR2 LQKENI. The CDR3 loop reads CASSPGQGVGNEQFF. The CDR3 DNA reads TGTGCCAGCTCACCAGGACAGGGGGTCGGCAATGAGCAGTTCTTC.

The chain employs TRBV4-1 and TRBJ1-1, with a tentative D call TRBD1 (5 bases). This CDR3 is built from 15 residues. Germline V gene sequence: CDR1 MGHRA, CDR2 YSYEKL. The V end was cut by 0 bases, the J end by 1 base, with 9 bases between. CDR3 sequence: CASSQDERGNTEAFF. The CDR3 coding sequence is TGCGCCAGCAGCCAAGATGAAAGGGGGAACACTGAAGCTTTCTTT.

This chain links TRBV29-1 with TRBJ2-1, with D unresolved. This CDR3 spans 12 amino acids. Germline CDR1 reads SQVTM; CDR2 reads ANQGSEA. The V end lost 3 bases, the J end lost 4 bases, and 7 bases lay between the germline ends. CDR3 protein: CSVDPDYNEQFF. The CDR3 DNA reads TGCAGCGTTGACCCCGATTACAATGAGCAGTTCTTC.

This clonotype has more than one count but fewer than ten. At one end, the junction sequence differs from germline, possibly due to a read error. The CDR3 sequence: CASSTQGSPGELVF. The DNA of the CDR3 is TGCGCCAGCAGCACACAGGGATCTCCCGGGGAGCTGGTTTTT. V is TRBV5-1 and J is TRBJ2-2; tentatively, D is TRBD1 (6 bases). This CDR3 is built from 14 residues. Per germline, CDR1 SGHRS and CDR2 YFSETQ.

V is TRBV12-5 and J is TRBJ2-7; 7 bases agree with TRBD1. Trimming cost V 5 bases and J 1 base; bases outside gene matches: 2. Germline CDR1 LGHNT, CDR2 FRNRAP. This CDR3 is built from 13 residues. The CDR3 bases are TGTGCTAGTGGTCCGGACAGGTCCTACGAGCAGTACTTC. Translating it yields CASGPDRSYEQYF. Complete variable domain (other parts from reference TRBV12-5 and TRBJ2-7): DARVTQTPRHKVTEMGQEVTMRCQPILGHNTVFWYRQTMMQGLELLAYFRNRAPLDDSGMPKDRFSAEMPDATLATLKIQPSEPRDSAVYFCASGPDRSYEQYFGPGTRLTVT.